This T cell receptor beta chain was sequenced in a study of blood T cells in healthy people across ages. Whole-study results and caveats: Roughly linearly, TCR beta diversity per million T cells fell as age increased.

J gave up 11 bases and V 4 bases, and 6 bases lay outside the gene matches. This CDR3 is 15 amino acids long. Germline V gene sequence: CDR1 SGHDT, CDR2 YYEEEE. The table lists this clonotype with a few counts. Its antigen is still unknown. Using a J-beta primer mix together with a sample-barcoded 5' primer, a second PCR was run for about 6 to 12 cycles. Using its own MiXCR run on the 5' RACE reads, TCRdb lists one record per CDR3 protein. The table has 1.5 million to 2 million distinct CDR3 sequences, roughly 27% seen once; the top ten hold about 7.7%. This clonotype was sampled from a woman in her 30s in good health. This rearrangement joins TRBV5-6 to TRBJ2-6; TRBD2 matches 13 bases. Sequenced: blood. For the CDR3, the DNA is TGTGCCAGCAGCACTAGCGGGGGGGCTGCCGACGTCCTGACTTTC. Translating it yields CASSTSGGAADVLTF.